This T cell receptor beta chain derives from a study of response to subunit inactivated influenza vaccine. Study-level points and caveats: It was the authors' suggestion that each seasonal influenza vaccination recruits few new T cells.

Germline CDR1 and CDR2: DFQATT and SNEGSKA (reference sequence). The CDR3 sequence is 15 residues long. V lost 1 base to trimming and J lost 3 bases, with 14 bases between them. With regard to this clonotype: Antigen unknown.

TCRdb reprocessed the RT-PCR reads via MiXCR and lists one record per CDR3 protein. This table holds some 500,000 distinct CDR3 sequences, roughly 27% found once. This chain connects TRBV20-1 to TRBJ2-3; perhaps TRBD1 as D (5 bases). This sample comprised CD4+ T cells sorted from PBMCs, obtained approximately 5 days after vaccination. This receptor was identified in a man aged 50 to 60 who received an inactivated influenza vaccine. Here the CDR3 reads CSARGDRVPTDTQYF. In nucleotides, the CDR3 is TGCAGTGCTAGAGGTGACAGAGTGCCTACAGATACGCAGTATTTT.